The 27 T cell receptor beta chains given below trace back to one sample, sequenced in a study of blood T cell repertoires in COVID-19. Produced via immunoSEQ multiplex PCR; TCRdb's table is partial and in-frame only. Of about 190,000 clones listed, about four fifths are singletons. Sequencing input: PBMCs or T cells enriched from blood (not recorded which). These receptors were obtained from a woman aged 25-40 years who had recovered from COVID-19.

This clone occurred a few times. This rearrangement joins TRBV29-1 to TRBJ1-6; 8 bases are a match to TRBD1. Germline V CDR1 and CDR2: SQVTM, ANQGSEA. The junction had 4 bases not matched to a gene; V was cut back by 1 base and J by 8 bases. The length of the CDR3 is 14 residues. CDR3 residues: CSVEGQGKDSPLHF. DNA of the CDR3: TGCAGCGTTGAAGGACAGGGGAAGGATTCACCCCTCCACTTT. The full variable domain, with the rest looked up from reference TRBV29-1 and TRBJ1-6, is SAVISQKPSRDICQRGTSLTIQCQVDSQVTMMFWYRQQPGQSLTLIATANQGSEATYESGFVIDKFPISRPNLTFSTLTVSNMSPEDSSIYLCSVEGQGKDSPLHFGNGTRLTVT.

This clone was recorded a few times. The genes are TRBV21-1 and TRBJ1-6. TRBV21-1 is classified as a pseudogene. The CDR3 consists of 19 residues. This CDR3 reads CASAAAGQRGGGLNSPLHF. For the CDR3, the DNA is TGTGCCAGCGCAGCAGCAGGTCAGCGTGGGGGGGGGCTGAATTCACCCCTCCACTTT.

CDR3 sequence reads: CASSYRDSPREKRGYTF. The CDR3, as DNA: TGTGCCAGTAGTTACCGGGACAGCCCTCGAGAAAAAAGGGGCTACACCTTC. The chain has TRBV19 and TRBJ1-2; TRBD1 agrees at 7 bases. The CDR3 sequence is 17 residues long. Trimming removed 5 bases from V and 8 bases from J; junction bases left unmatched: 20. Germline V gene data show CDR1 as LNHDA and CDR2 as SQIVND (reference sequence).

This clone showed up just a few times. The chain has TRBV4-2 and TRBJ1-5; 8 bases agree with TRBD1. The J segment lost 0 bases and the V segment lost 2 bases, leaving 0 bases of the junction unmatched. In germline, CDR1 is LGHNA, CDR2 YNFKEQ. This CDR3 spans 15 amino acids. CDR3 protein: CASSQTGGSNQPQHF. In DNA form, the CDR3 reads TGTGCCAGCAGCCAAACAGGGGGTAGCAATCAGCCCCAGCATTTT.

V and J are TRBV11-3 and TRBJ2-5; TRBD1 matches 7 bases. Trimming removed 8 bases from V and 5 bases from J; junction bases left unmatched: 11. Germline V CDR1 and CDR2: SGHNT, YENEEA. This CDR3 contains 14 residues. CDR3 sequence (DNA): TGTGCCAGCTCTCGAGGGGGCGTCGGGGAGACCCAGTACTTC. This translates into CASSRGGVGETQYF.

The chain combines TRBV3-1 (or the pseudogene TRBV3-2) with TRBJ1-4, with D perhaps TRBD1 (5 bases). The ends were cut back, 1 base at V and 7 bases at J, with 16 bases in the middle. CDR1 is LGHDT and CDR2 is YNNKEL in the germline V gene (reference sequence). The CDR3 spans 16 residues. CDR3 loop: CASSQAHGGGGEKLFF. The CDR3 DNA reads TGTGCCAGCAGCCAAGCGCATGGGGGGGGAGGTGAAAAACTGTTTTTT.

V gene TRBV18 combines with J gene TRBJ2-2, with D tentatively TRBD2 (5 bases). This CDR3 is built from 17 residues. The V gene's germline CDR1 is KGHSH and CDR2 LQKENI. V dropped 2 bases and J dropped 1 base, with 14 bases sitting between them. The CDR3 DNA is TGTGCCAGCTCACCATTCCCTCCGGGGATGAACACCGGGGAGCTGTTTTTT. As protein: CASSPFPPGMNTGELFF.

This chain links TRBV6-5 with TRBJ1-4; a possible D gene is TRBD1 (5 bases). CDR1 is MNHEY and CDR2 is SVGAGI in the germline V gene. This CDR3 has 14 amino acids. V dropped 6 bases and J dropped 2 bases, with 10 bases sitting between them. The chain's CDR3 is CASRRDSTNEKLFF. The CDR3 DNA sequence: TGTGCCAGCAGGCGGGACTCGACTAATGAAAAACTGTTTTTT.

CDR3 in amino acids: CASSPRAKDQPQHF. CDR3 bases: TGTGCCAGCTCACCACGGGCGAAGGATCAGCCCCAGCATTTT. The J gene is TRBJ1-5, the V gene TRBV18, with no clear D. Germline V lookup: CDR1 KGHSH, CDR2 LQKENI. This CDR3 comprises 14 residues. Deletions cut 1 base from V and 5 bases from J, with 9 bases between.

The chain is built from TRBV5-1 and TRBJ2-5; 10 nucleotides agree with TRBD1. This CDR3 contains 15 residues. Germline-derived CDR1 and CDR2 are SGHRS and YFSETQ. V shed 6 bases and J 2 bases; nucleotides not matched to a gene: 7. The CDR3 spells CASIWTGGQQETQYF. For the CDR3, the DNA is TGCGCCAGCATCTGGACAGGGGGGCAGCAAGAGACCCAGTACTTC.

This chain connects TRBV5-6 to TRBJ2-5; 7 bases align to TRBD2. Germline-derived CDR1 and CDR2 are SGHDT and YYEEEE. V lost 4 bases and J lost 5; bases outside the gene matches: 8. There are 14 residues in the CDR3. The CDR3 is CASSLSTSRETQYF. CDR3 bases: TGTGCCAGCAGCCTATCGACTAGCAGGGAGACCCAGTACTTC. Supplemented by reference TRBV5-6 and TRBJ2-5, the full variable domain reads DAGVTQSPTHLIKTRGQQVTLRCSPKSGHDTVSWYQQALGQGPQFIFQYYEEEERQRGNFPDRFSGHQFPNYSSELNVNALLLGDSALYLCASSLSTSRETQYFGPGTRLLVL.

The V call is TRBV9, the J call TRBJ1-3; D gene unclear. Germline-derived CDR1 and CDR2 are SGDLS and YYNGEE. Trimming shortened V by 0 bases and J by 0 bases, and 13 bases separated the two germline ends. This CDR3 comprises 17 residues. The CDR3 here is CASSVAGGSPSGNTIYF. DNA for the CDR3: TGTGCCAGCAGCGTAGCCGGCGGCAGTCCCTCTGGAAACACCATATATTTT.

The CDR3 protein is CASSTLGLRASGYTF. The CDR3 DNA reads as TGTGCCAGCAGTACCCTGGGGTTGCGGGCTAGTGGCTACACCTTC. The rearrangement links TRBV28 to TRBJ1-2, with no clear D. V was clipped by 5 bases and J by 7 bases, with 20 bases between them. The germline V gene encodes CDR1 MDHEN and CDR2 SYDVKM. The CDR3 is 15 residues long.

V usage is TRBV27 and J usage is TRBJ2-3; D is unclear. V dropped 0 bases and J dropped 3 bases, with 7 bases sitting between them. Looked up from germline, CDR1 is MNHEY and CDR2 is SMNVEV (reference sequence). This CDR3 region has 14 residues. The CDR3 loop reads CASSLSVGTDTQYF. CDR3 coding DNA: TGTGCCAGCAGTTTATCGGTCGGTACAGATACGCAGTATTTT.

This clone was counted a few times. The chain combines TRBV5-4 with TRBJ2-7; 7 bases map to TRBD1. The trim removed 0 bases at V and 7 bases at J, leaving 7 bases unmatched. The CDR3 runs 14 residues. The V gene's germline CDR1 is SGHNT and CDR2 YYREEE (reference sequence). CDR3 loop: CASSLDRGLSEQYV. CDR3 DNA: TGTGCCAGCAGCTTGGACAGGGGTTTATCGGAGCAGTACGTC.

The chain recombines TRBV4-2 with TRBJ1-3; possibly TRBD1 for D (5 bases). Germline V gene sequence: CDR1 LGHNA, CDR2 YNFKEQ. This CDR3 region has 14 residues. The ends were cut back, 0 bases at V and 4 bases at J, with 7 bases in the middle. The CDR3 region is CASSQETEGNTIYF. CDR3 coding DNA: TGTGCCAGCAGCCAAGAGACAGAAGGAAACACCATATATTTT.

The chain carries TRBV6-5 and TRBJ1-1; D might be TRBD1 (5 bases). The CDR3 is made up of 14 amino acids. Trimming pared 5 bases from V and 4 bases from J, leaving 14 bases between. Germline CDR1 and CDR2: MNHEY and SVGAGI. CDR3 DNA: TGTGCCAGCAGTCCAAGCGGGGGGGGCACTGAAGCTTTCTTT. This gives the protein CASSPSGGGTEAFF.

This chain joins TRBV3-1 (or the pseudogene TRBV3-2) and TRBJ1-6; TRBD1 matches 10 bases. The CDR3 runs to 17 residues. Per germline, CDR1 LGHDT and CDR2 YNNKEL (reference sequence). V shed 0 bases, J shed 9 bases, and the junction held 8 bases outside the gene matches. CDR3 DNA: TGTGCCAGCAGCCAAGATTACACGGGACAGGGGTCTTCACCCCTCCACTTT. Translated: CASSQDYTGQGSSPLHF.

The chain joins TRBV9 to TRBJ2-7; 14 bases line up with TRBD2. This CDR3 is built from 16 residues. J lost 4 bases, V lost 0 bases, and 3 bases had no gene match. CDR1 and CDR2 from the germline V gene are SGDLS and YYNGEE. This CDR3 is CASSVGGLAGVYEQYF. The CDR3 DNA follows: TGTGCCAGCAGCGTAGGGGGACTAGCGGGAGTATACGAGCAGTACTTC. Supplemented by reference TRBV9 and TRBJ2-7, the full variable domain reads DSGVTQTPKHLITATGQRVTLRCSPRSGDLSVYWYQQSLDQGLQFLIQYYNGEERAKGNILERFSAQQFPDLHSELNLSSLELGDSALYFCASSVGGLAGVYEQYFGPGTRLTVT.

This clone turned up a few times. The V and J genes are TRBV3-1 (or the pseudogene TRBV3-2) and TRBJ2-3; TRBD1 matches 7 bases. V dropped 4 bases and J dropped 0; count of bases not matched to a gene: 4. CDR1 and CDR2 from the germline V gene are LGHDT and YNNKEL (reference sequence). The CDR3 covers 15 residues. In nucleotides, the CDR3 is TGTGCCAGCAGCCTTGTACAGGGGAGCACAGATACGCAGTATTTT. Its translation: CASSLVQGSTDTQYF.

V usage is TRBV27 and J usage is TRBJ2-3; 11 bases are a match to TRBD2. This CDR3 contains 15 residues. The germline CDR1 and CDR2 sequences are MNHEY and SMNVEV (reference sequence). Unmatched junction bases numbered 7, after V lost 5 bases and J lost 6 bases. This CDR3 reads CASSTLAGGLDTQYF. The CDR3, as DNA: TGTGCCAGCAGTACCCTAGCGGGAGGCTTGGATACGCAGTATTTT.

This clone was observed once. The gene calls are TRBV27 and TRBJ2-1; perhaps TRBD2 as D (6 bases). V lost 2 bases and J lost 7, with 12 bases in between. Looked up from germline, CDR1 is MNHEY and CDR2 is SMNVEV (reference sequence). This CDR3 is built from 14 residues. CDR3 nucleotides: TGTGCCAGCAGTTTAAGGCTAGCGTGGAATGAGCAGTTCTTC. Amino acids: CASSLRLAWNEQFF.

This chain connects TRBV2 to TRBJ2-2, with 11 bases aligning to TRBD1. Germline CDR1 is SNHLY and CDR2 is FYNNEI. Trimming removed 6 bases from V and 4 bases from J; junction bases left unmatched: 7. The CDR3 has 16 amino acids. The CDR3 DNA sequence: TGTGCCAGCAGCATATTAGGGACAGGGGGCACCGGGGAGCTGTTTTTT. Its protein is CASSILGTGGTGELFF.

This clone was seen more than once but under ten times. J is TRBJ2-1 and V is TRBV18; D unclear. The length of the CDR3 is 16 residues. The germline gives CDR1 KGHSH, CDR2 LQKENI. The V end lost 2 bases, the J end lost 5 bases, and 16 bases lay between the germline ends. The CDR3 nucleotides read TGTGCCAGCTCACCATTCACCCTAGTGGAAAACAATGAGCAGTTCTTC. The encoded protein is CASSPFTLVENNEQFF.

The CDR3 DNA sequence: TGTGCCAGCAGCCAAGAGGTGGGACTAGCCGAGCCCTCCTACGAGCAGTACTTC. This gives the protein CASSQEVGLAEPSYEQYF. V is TRBV4-2 and J is TRBJ2-7, with 9 bases fitting TRBD2. The ends lost 0 bases at V and 0 bases at J; junction bases unmatched: 9. The CDR3 contains 18 residues. Germline lookup yields CDR1 LGHNA and CDR2 YNFKEQ.

The genes are TRBV3-1 (or the pseudogene TRBV3-2) and TRBJ2-1; TRBD2 aligns across 12 bases. Germline V gene data show CDR1 as LGHDT and CDR2 as YNNKEL (reference sequence). The CDR3 has 16 amino acids. With V trimmed by 3 bases and J by 5 bases, 5 bases remained unmatched. CDR3 in amino acids: CASSHPSGRAHNEQFF. Written as DNA, the CDR3 is TGTGCCAGCAGCCACCCTAGCGGGAGGGCCCACAATGAGCAGTTCTTC.

The chain's CDR3 is CASSLEPPGGQETQYF. CDR3 nucleotides: TGTGCCAGCAGCTTAGAGCCCCCCGGGGGCCAAGAGACCCAGTACTTC. The V and J genes are TRBV7-2 and TRBJ2-5; tentative D call: TRBD2 (6 bases). Deletions cut 1 base from V and 1 base from J, with 13 bases between. Germline-derived CDR1 and CDR2 are SGHTA and FQGNSA. This CDR3 comprises 16 residues. The full variable domain, with the rest looked up from reference TRBV7-2 and TRBJ2-5, is GAGVSQSPSNKVTEKGKDVELRCDPISGHTALYWYRQSLGQGLEFLIYFQGNSAPDKSGLPSDRFSAERTGGSVSTLTIQRTQQEDSAVYLCASSLEPPGGQETQYFGPGTRLLVL.